Each of the 13 T cell receptor beta chains below was sequenced from the same sample in a study of cytomegalovirus exposure and HLA in healthy donors (dated by TCRdb to between 2016 and 2019). The library came from the immunoSEQ multiplex PCR assay. TCRdb holds this immuneACCESS table with in-frame rearrangements only. Some clones are missing; in checked studies, unresolved V genes explain under half, and the rest has no known cause. The sample data list about 130,000 clones, and about 90% of these were observed just once. Of the sample, approximately 1.3% falls within the top ten clones. The sequencing input was PBMCs. These receptors were obtained from a man aged 25-45 years in good health and CMV-seronegative.

The chain couples TRBV5-1 to TRBJ1-1, with D possibly TRBD1 on 5 matching bases. V was pared by 0 bases and J by 0 bases, with 12 bases between. Germline CDR1 is SGHRS and CDR2 is YFSETQ. The CDR3 is 16 amino acids. CDR3: CASSLELGEVNTEAFF. CDR3 DNA: TGCGCCAGCAGCTTGGAACTGGGGGAGGTGAACACTGAAGCTTTCTTT.

The V gene is TRBV21-1, the J gene TRBJ2-7; no DNA check was done on the table's D call, TRBD2. TRBV21-1 is listed as a pseudogene. CDR3 length equals 18 residues. DNA of the CDR3: TGTGCCAGCACGGGGAAACAGGGTACTAGCGGGGTAGTCTACGAGCAGTACTTC. As protein: CASTGKQGTSGVVYEQYF.

The chain couples TRBV11-2 to TRBJ2-2; D gene unclear. The CDR3 sequence is 14 residues long. The germline V and J ends were trimmed by 6 bases and 0 bases, with 8 bases remaining between them. In germline, CDR1 is SGHAT, CDR2 FQNNGV. The CDR3 spells CASRLIANTGELFF. DNA for the CDR3: TGTGCCAGCAGACTGATCGCGAACACCGGGGAGCTGTTTTTT.

V gene TRBV23-1 combines with J gene TRBJ1-4, with TRBD1 matching over 8 bases. TRBV23-1 has ORF status, its function being uncertain. CDR3 length: 17 residues. V dropped 1 base and J dropped 4; count of bases not matched to a gene: 8. CDR3 region: CASSQLAGGFRNEKLFF. Here the CDR3 DNA reads TGCGCCAGCAGTCAATTAGCAGGGGGCTTCCGTAATGAAAAACTGTTTTTT.

This rearrangement joins TRBV30 to TRBJ2-1; TRBD2 aligns across 15 bases. V lost 5 bases, J lost 8 bases, and 1 base stayed unmatched. CDR1 and CDR2 (germline): GTSNPN, SVGIG (reference sequence). The CDR3 extends over 13 amino acids. CDR3 sequence (DNA): TGTGCCTGGGGACTAGCGGGAGGGTATGAGCAGTTCTTC. It codes for CAWGLAGGYEQFF.

The CDR3 loop is CASSLGPGQVYEQYF. Written as DNA, the CDR3 is TGCGCCAGCAGCTTGGGCCCGGGACAGGTCTACGAGCAGTACTTC. The chain carries TRBV5-1 and TRBJ2-7; TRBD1 matches at 8 bases. V was clipped by 0 bases and J by 3 bases; unmatched bases: 5. The CDR3 covers 15 residues. The V gene's germline CDR1 is SGHRS and CDR2 YFSETQ.

The chain has TRBV6-1 and TRBJ1-5; D uncertain. Trimming took 1 base from V and 7 from J, leaving 11 bases between them. The CDR3 runs 14 residues. Germline V CDR1 and CDR2: MNHNS, SASEGT. CDR3 nucleotides: TGTGCCAGCAGTGAAGACGGGGTATGGCAGCCCCAGCATTTT. Translated, it gives CASSEDGVWQPQHF.

The rearrangement uses TRBV9 and TRBJ1-1; 10 positions match TRBD1. This CDR3 contains 17 residues. Germline V CDR1 and CDR2: SGDLS, YYNGEE. Losses at the gene ends were 4 bases for V and 0 bases for J; bases not matched to a gene: 9. The CDR3: CASSPGQGRLLNTEAFF. The CDR3 DNA is TGTGCCAGCAGCCCGGGACAGGGGCGACTCCTGAACACTGAAGCTTTCTTT. Full variable domain (rest looked up from reference TRBV9 and TRBJ1-1): DSGVTQTPKHLITATGQRVTLRCSPRSGDLSVYWYQQSLDQGLQFLIQYYNGEERAKGNILERFSAQQFPDLHSELNLSSLELGDSALYFCASSPGQGRLLNTEAFFGQGTRLTVV.

The chain uses TRBV20-1 and TRBJ2-5; D remains unclear. Germline V gene sequence: CDR1 DFQATT, CDR2 SNEGSKA (reference sequence). Trimming took 5 bases from V and 5 from J, leaving 9 bases between them. There are 11 residues in the CDR3. In nucleotides, the CDR3 is TGCAGTGCTCAATTTAGTGAGACCCAGTACTTC. Protein product: CSAQFSETQYF.

DNA for the CDR3: TGTGCCAGCAGGACGTTTTCGGGGACTAGCGGGAGCGAGCAGTACTTC. This translates into CASRTFSGTSGSEQYF. The V and J genes are TRBV7-2 and TRBJ2-7; 14 bases fit TRBD2. The CDR3 is 16 amino acids. Germline trimming cut 6 bases from V and 6 bases from J; bases unmatched to any gene: 10. Germline V CDR1 and CDR2: SGHTA, FQGNSA.

V gene TRBV5-1 combines with J gene TRBJ1-1; 9 bases match TRBD1. Germline loops: CDR1 SGHRS, CDR2 YFSETQ. V was pared by 4 bases and J by 0 bases, with 7 bases of the junction left unmatched. The CDR3 runs to 16 residues. The CDR3 loop reads CASSPGDRDMNTEAFF. The CDR3 region has the DNA TGCGCCAGCAGCCCTGGGGACAGGGACATGAACACTGAAGCTTTCTTT.

The chain recombines TRBV2 with TRBJ2-7; possibly TRBD2 for D (6 bases). The V end lost 5 bases, the J end lost 4 bases, and 9 bases lay between the germline ends. The CDR3 is 12 residues long. CDR1 and CDR2 (germline): SNHLY, FYNNEI. CDR3: CASSTLAYEQYF. The CDR3 DNA reads TGTGCCAGCAGTACACTAGCTTACGAGCAGTACTTC.

This chain links TRBV27 with TRBJ2-1; 8 positions agree with TRBD2. CDR1 is MNHEY, CDR2 SMNVEV, per germline (reference sequence). The CDR3 loop spans 15 amino acids. Germline trimming cut 6 bases from V and 5 bases from J; bases unmatched to any gene: 9. The CDR3 DNA follows: TGTGCCAGCAGGGTAGCCGGGACTAGAAACAATGAGCAGTTCTTC. It codes for CASRVAGTRNNEQFF.